The present T cell receptor (beta chain) was sequenced within a study of STAT5B mutations in CD4+ large granular lymphocyte leukemia. General study results and limits: 8/27 top patient clones versus 2/35 control clones were TRBV06-family.

The CDR3 has 16 amino acids. Germline loops: CDR1 SGHNT, CDR2 YENEEA. V was pared by 5 bases and J by 4 bases, with 12 bases of the junction left unmatched. Notes on this clone: The target antigen is unknown.

The survey-level immunoSEQ assay was used. Only in-frame clones appear in the TCRdb table, and some are missing; sequencing was by immunoSEQ multiplex PCR. The sample holds more than 30,000 clones, 70% to 90% seen once. Sequencing used CD4+ T cells from blood buffy coats. The genes are TRBV11-3 and TRBJ1-1; 8 bases line up with TRBD1. This sequence originates from a human donor in good health. CDR3 region: CASSPTAGGRSTEAFF. As DNA, the CDR3 is TGTGCCAGCAGCCCCACTGCAGGGGGCAGGAGCACTGAAGCTTTCTTT. The full variable domain, completed using reference TRBV11-3 and TRBJ1-1, is EAGVVQSPRYKIIEKKQPVAFWCNPISGHNTLYWYLQNLGQGPELLIRYENEEAVDDSQLPKDRFSAERLKGVDSTLKIQPAELGDSAVYLCASSPTAGGRSTEAFFGQGTRLTVV.